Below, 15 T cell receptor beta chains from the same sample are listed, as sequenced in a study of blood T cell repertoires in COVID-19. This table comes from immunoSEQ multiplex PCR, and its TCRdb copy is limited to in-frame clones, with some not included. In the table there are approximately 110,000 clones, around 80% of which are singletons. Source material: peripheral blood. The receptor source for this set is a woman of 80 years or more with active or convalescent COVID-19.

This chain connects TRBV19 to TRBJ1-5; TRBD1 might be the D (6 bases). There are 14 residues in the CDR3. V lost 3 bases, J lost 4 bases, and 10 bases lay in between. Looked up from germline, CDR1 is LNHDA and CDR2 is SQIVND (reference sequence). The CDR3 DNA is TGTGCCAGTAGTATTCGACAGGCTAATCAGCCCCAGCATTTT. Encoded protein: CASSIRQANQPQHF.

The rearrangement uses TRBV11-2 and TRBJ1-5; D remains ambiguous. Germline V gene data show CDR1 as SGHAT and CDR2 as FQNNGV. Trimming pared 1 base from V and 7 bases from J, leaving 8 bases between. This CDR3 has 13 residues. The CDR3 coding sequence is TGTGCCAGCAGCTTAGTGGGCAGCCAGCCCCAGCATTTT. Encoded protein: CASSLVGSQPQHF. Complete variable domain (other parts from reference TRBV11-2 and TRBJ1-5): EAGVAQSPRYKIIEKRQSVAFWCNPISGHATLYWYQQILGQGPKLLIQFQNNGVVDDSQLPKDRFSAERLKGVDSTLKIQPAKLEDSAVYLCASSLVGSQPQHFGDGTRLSIL.

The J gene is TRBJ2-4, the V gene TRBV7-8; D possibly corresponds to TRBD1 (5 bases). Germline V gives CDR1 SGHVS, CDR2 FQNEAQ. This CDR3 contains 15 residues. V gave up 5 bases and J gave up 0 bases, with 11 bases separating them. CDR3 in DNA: TGTGCCAGCAGCCTCCGCAGGGAAGCCAAAAACATTCAGTACTTC. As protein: CASSLRREAKNIQYF.

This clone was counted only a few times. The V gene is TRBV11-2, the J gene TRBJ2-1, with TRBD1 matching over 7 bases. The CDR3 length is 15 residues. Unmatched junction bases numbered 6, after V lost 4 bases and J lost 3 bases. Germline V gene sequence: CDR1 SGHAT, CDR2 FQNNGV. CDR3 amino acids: CASSSETGHYNEQFF. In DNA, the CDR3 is TGTGCCAGCAGCTCCGAGACAGGGCACTACAATGAGCAGTTCTTC.

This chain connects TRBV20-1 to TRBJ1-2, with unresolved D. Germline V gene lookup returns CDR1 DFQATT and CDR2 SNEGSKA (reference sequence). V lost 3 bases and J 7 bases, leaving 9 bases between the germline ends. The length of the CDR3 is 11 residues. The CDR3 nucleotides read TGCAGTGCTAGGGCCAGATCTGGCTACACCTTC. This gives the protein CSARARSGYTF.

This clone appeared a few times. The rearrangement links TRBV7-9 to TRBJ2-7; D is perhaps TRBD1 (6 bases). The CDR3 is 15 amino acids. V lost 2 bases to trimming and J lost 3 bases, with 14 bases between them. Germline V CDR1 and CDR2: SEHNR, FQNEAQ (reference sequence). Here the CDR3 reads CASSLSQIQGYEQYF. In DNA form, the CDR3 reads TGTGCCAGCAGCTTAAGCCAGATACAGGGCTACGAGCAGTACTTC.

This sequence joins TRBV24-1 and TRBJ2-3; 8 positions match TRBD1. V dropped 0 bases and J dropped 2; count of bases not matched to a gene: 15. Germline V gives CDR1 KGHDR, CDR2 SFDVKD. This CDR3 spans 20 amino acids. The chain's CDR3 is CATSDLPYPGRGLYTDTQYF. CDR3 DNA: TGTGCCACCAGTGATTTGCCTTACCCCGGCAGGGGGCTTTACACAGATACGCAGTATTTT.

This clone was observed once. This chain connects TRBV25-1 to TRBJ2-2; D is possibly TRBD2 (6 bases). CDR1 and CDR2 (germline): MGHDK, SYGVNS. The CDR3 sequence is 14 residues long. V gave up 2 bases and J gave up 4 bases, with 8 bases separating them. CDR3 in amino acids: CASSEGGVTGELFF. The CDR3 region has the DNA TGTGCCAGCAGTGAAGGAGGGGTCACCGGGGAGCTGTTTTTT. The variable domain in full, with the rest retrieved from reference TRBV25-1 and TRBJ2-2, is EADIYQTPRYLVIGTGKKITLECSQTMGHDKMYWYQQDPGMELHLIHYSYGVNSTEKGDLSSESTVSRIRTEHFPLTLESARPSHTSQYLCASSEGGVTGELFFGEGSRLTVL.

The chain's CDR3 is CASSSGLAVYNEQFF. CDR3 sequence (DNA): TGTGCCAGCAGTTCCGGACTAGCGGTTTACAATGAGCAGTTCTTC. J is TRBJ2-1 and V is TRBV28; TRBD2 matches 10 bases. CDR1 and CDR2 from the germline V gene are MDHEN and SYDVKM. V was pared by 4 bases and J by 4 bases, with 4 bases of the junction left unmatched. This CDR3 spans 15 amino acids.

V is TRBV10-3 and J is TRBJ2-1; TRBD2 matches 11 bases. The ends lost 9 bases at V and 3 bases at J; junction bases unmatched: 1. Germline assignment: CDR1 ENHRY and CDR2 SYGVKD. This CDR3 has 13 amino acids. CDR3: CAITSGGYNEQFF. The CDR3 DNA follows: TGTGCCATTACTAGCGGGGGCTACAATGAGCAGTTCTTC.

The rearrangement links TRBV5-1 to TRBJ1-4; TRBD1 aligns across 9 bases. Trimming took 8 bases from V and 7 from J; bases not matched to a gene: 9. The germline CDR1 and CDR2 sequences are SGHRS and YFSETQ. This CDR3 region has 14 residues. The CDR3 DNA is TGCGCCAGTAGGCCGGGACAGGGAAGTGAAAAACTGTTTTTT. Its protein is CASRPGQGSEKLFF.

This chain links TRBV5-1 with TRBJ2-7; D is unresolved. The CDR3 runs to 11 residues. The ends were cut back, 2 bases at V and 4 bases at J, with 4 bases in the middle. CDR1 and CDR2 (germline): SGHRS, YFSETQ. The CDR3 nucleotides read TGCGCCAGCAGCTTCCGTTACGAGCAGTACTTC. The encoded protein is CASSFRYEQYF.

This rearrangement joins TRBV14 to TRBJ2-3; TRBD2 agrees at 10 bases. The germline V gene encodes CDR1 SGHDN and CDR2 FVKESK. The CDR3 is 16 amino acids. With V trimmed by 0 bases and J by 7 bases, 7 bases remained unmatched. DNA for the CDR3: TGTGCCAGCAGCCAAGATTTGGCTAGCGGGAGTTATACGCAGTATTTT. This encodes CASSQDLASGSYTQYF.

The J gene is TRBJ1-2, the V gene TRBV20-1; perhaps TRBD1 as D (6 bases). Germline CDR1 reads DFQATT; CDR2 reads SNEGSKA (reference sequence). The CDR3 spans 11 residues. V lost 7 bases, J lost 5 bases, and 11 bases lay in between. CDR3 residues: CSGIQGYGYTF. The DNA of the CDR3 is TGCAGTGGAATACAGGGTTATGGCTACACCTTC.

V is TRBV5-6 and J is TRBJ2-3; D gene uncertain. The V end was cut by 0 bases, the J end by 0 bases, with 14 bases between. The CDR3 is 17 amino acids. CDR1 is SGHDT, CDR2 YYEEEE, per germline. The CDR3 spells CASSLESKSASTDTQYF. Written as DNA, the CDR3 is TGTGCCAGCAGCTTGGAGTCGAAGAGCGCCAGCACAGATACGCAGTATTTT.